This entry concerns a single TCR beta chain. As yet, its antigen is unknown. These data belong to a study of shared clonotypes between healthy human individuals. Method: immunoSEQ multiplex PCR; TCRdb's copy keeps in-frame clones and lacks some. The sample consists of roughly 2.5 million clones, approximately 94% of them appearing once. The V gene lost 4 bases and the J gene lost 7 bases, with 10 bases spanning the gap. There are 12 residues in the CDR3. Germline-derived CDR1 and CDR2 are SGHAT and FQNNGV. General study results and limits: Richness estimates generally favored naive over memory subsets. Among several donors, about 5% of naive CD4 clonotypes were found in common. Expectations were that clonotype sharing among donors would be affected by sequencing depth.

This TCR was recovered from a man aged 18 to 29 in good health. The chain recombines TRBV11-2 with TRBJ1-2, with D possibly matching TRBD1 (5 bases). The sequencing input was naive CD4+ T cells sorted from blood. Subset: CD45RA+ positively selected. CDR3 sequence reads: CASSSTGFGYTF. The CDR3 DNA is TGTGCCAGCAGCTCTACAGGTTTTGGCTACACCTTC.